One sample yielded the 25 T cell receptor beta chains listed below, sequenced in a study of cytomegalovirus exposure and HLA in healthy donors. 60 Vbeta and 13 Jbeta primers were used in PCR. Sequencing used immunoSEQ multiplex PCR; TCRdb keeps in-frame clones, though not all of them. The repertoire has about 130,000 clones, around 80% of them found once; the top ten carry about 4.3%. The source material was PBMCs. The receptors stem from a man in his thirties or forties in good health.

This clone was recorded only once. V gene TRBV19 combines with J gene TRBJ2-5, with 7 bases identical to TRBD1. This CDR3 has 14 residues. V was pared by 7 bases and J by 3 bases, with 8 bases of the junction left unmatched. From germline, CDR1 is LNHDA and CDR2 SQIVND (reference sequence). The CDR3 nucleotides are TGTGCCAGTAACAACCCGGGACAGAAAGAGACCCAGTACTTC. Protein product: CASNNPGQKETQYF.

The rearrangement joins TRBV27 to TRBJ2-7; maybe TRBD1 (5 bases). The V end was cut by 3 bases, the J end by 4 bases, with 10 bases between. CDR1 MNHEY and CDR2 SMNVEV come from the germline V gene (reference sequence). The CDR3 has 13 residues. The CDR3 here is CASSLKGRYEQYF. DNA for the CDR3: TGTGCCAGCAGTTTGAAGGGGCGGTACGAGCAGTACTTC.

CDR3 region: CSWGGTGKTYEQYF. CDR3 in DNA: TGCAGCTGGGGGGGGACAGGCAAAACCTACGAGCAGTACTTC. V is TRBV29-1 and J is TRBJ2-7; D perhaps matches TRBD1 (8 bases). Trimming cost V 8 bases and J 2 bases, with 19 bases left between them. The CDR3 loop spans 14 amino acids. Germline V lookup: CDR1 SQVTM, CDR2 ANQGSEA.

A remark on this clone: The identical CDR3 is also encoded by other nucleotide sequences in the sample. The CDR3 DNA reads TGTGCCAGCAGCTTAGGGGGGGGGAACACTGAAGCTTTCTTT. This translates into CASSLGGGNTEAFF. The V and J genes are TRBV7-6 and TRBJ1-1; D is possibly TRBD1 (5 bases). Germline-derived CDR1 and CDR2 are SGHVS and FNYEAQ. CDR3 length equals 14 residues. Trimming took 1 base from V and 1 from J, leaving 7 bases between them.

The V gene is TRBV5-6, the J gene TRBJ2-2; D might be TRBD1 (5 bases). Deletions cut 0 bases from V and 6 bases from J, with 15 bases between. The CDR3 extends over 16 amino acids. The V gene's germline CDR1 is SGHDT and CDR2 YYEEEE. CDR3 nucleotide sequence: TGTGCCAGCAGCTTGGAGGTTGGCAGGGTGGCCGGGGAGCTGTTTTTT. Its protein is CASSLEVGRVAGELFF.

V usage is TRBV19 and J usage is TRBJ1-1; D is uncertain. The CDR3 loop spans 13 amino acids. Germline-derived CDR1 and CDR2 are LNHDA and SQIVND (reference sequence). With 5 bases removed from V and 1 base from J, the gap between germline ends came to 8 bases. CDR3 coding DNA: TGTGCCAGTAGTTTCCCGGGGAACACTGAAGCTTTCTTT. Protein sequence: CASSFPGNTEAFF.

This chain links TRBV10-3 with TRBJ1-2, with D perhaps TRBD1 (5 bases). Deletions cut 6 bases from V and 5 bases from J, with 16 bases between. The CDR3 has 14 amino acids. CDR1 and CDR2 (germline): ENHRY, SYGVKD. The CDR3 DNA sequence: TGTGCCATCAGGGATGGGGGGTCAGGGTATGGCTACACCTTC. Translating it yields CAIRDGGSGYGYTF.

The chain recombines TRBV6-5 with TRBJ2-2; D is perhaps TRBD2 (5 bases). Germline V gene data show CDR1 as MNHEY and CDR2 as SVGAGI. V was cut by 8 bases and J by 6 bases, with 19 bases left in between. The CDR3 is made up of 15 amino acids. CDR3 nucleotide sequence: TGTGCCAGCCGGTCCGGGAAGAGGGCGGCCGGGGAGCTGTTTTTT. It is translated as CASRSGKRAAGELFF.

The rearrangement uses TRBV29-1 and TRBJ2-7; the D gene is possibly TRBD1 (5 bases). From germline, CDR1 is SQVTM and CDR2 ANQGSEA. Deletions cut 6 bases from V and 5 bases from J, with 14 bases between. The CDR3 consists of 12 residues. The CDR3 protein is CSVGREMHEQYF. The CDR3 nucleotides read TGCAGCGTGGGCAGGGAAATGCACGAGCAGTACTTC.

The rearrangement links TRBV7-3 to TRBJ2-3, with 10 bases matching TRBD2. Germline V lookup: CDR1 SGHTA, CDR2 FQGTGA. Trimming removed 5 bases from V and 7 bases from J; junction bases left unmatched: 6. The CDR3 extends over 14 amino acids. The CDR3 bases are TGTGCCAGCAGCGATTTAGCGGGAGGACATACGCAGTATTTT. Translated, it gives CASSDLAGGHTQYF.

This clone occurred a few times. This rearrangement joins TRBV5-6 to TRBJ1-1; TRBD1 matches at 7 bases. Germline CDR1 SGHDT, CDR2 YYEEEE. V shed 0 bases, J shed 8 bases, and the junction held 10 bases outside the gene matches. The CDR3 covers 15 residues. The CDR3 DNA is TGTGCCAGCAGCTTGGTGGCGCTTTCAGGGGGGGAAGCTTTCTTT. Protein sequence: CASSLVALSGGEAFF.

J is TRBJ1-4 and V is TRBV6-1; D is perhaps TRBD1 (5 bases). Trimming removed 2 bases from V and 4 bases from J, with 14 bases in between. CDR3 length equals 16 residues. The germline gives CDR1 MNHNS, CDR2 SASEGT. The CDR3 nucleotides are TGTGCCAGCAGTGAAATCCCGGGGACTAATAATGAAAAACTGTTTTTT. Amino acid sequence: CASSEIPGTNNEKLFF.

This clone has just a few counts. The V call is TRBV18, the J call TRBJ1-2; weak D call: TRBD1 (5 bases). The V and J ends lost 8 bases and 0 bases respectively, with 13 bases between them. CDR1 and CDR2 (germline): KGHSH, LQKENI. The CDR3 is made up of 14 amino acids. The CDR3 is CASDHGGANYGYTF. The CDR3 DNA reads TGTGCCAGCGACCATGGGGGGGCTAACTATGGCTACACCTTC. The full variable domain, completed using reference TRBV18 and TRBJ1-2, is NAGVMQNPRHLVRRRGQEARLRCSPMKGHSHVYWYRQLPEEGLKFMVYLQKENIIDESGMPKERFSAEFPKEGPSILRIQQVVRGDSAAYFCASDHGGANYGYTFGSGTRLTVV.

J is TRBJ1-2 and V is TRBV6-5, with TRBD1 matching 7 bases. This CDR3 comprises 14 residues. The V and J ends lost 2 bases and 8 bases, in that order; junction bases with no gene match: 8. Germline-derived CDR1 and CDR2 are MNHEY and SVGAGI. CDR3 amino acids: CASSYHDRAAGYTF. CDR3 nucleotide sequence: TGTGCCAGCAGTTACCATGACAGGGCGGCCGGCTACACCTTC.

V usage is TRBV14 and J usage is TRBJ2-2; no firm D call. The CDR3 covers 14 residues. The V gene lost 3 bases and the J gene lost 1 base, with 6 bases spanning the gap. Germline-derived CDR1 and CDR2 are SGHDN and FVKESK. The CDR3, as DNA: TGTGCCAGCAGCCAGTTCAAGAACACCGGGGAGCTGTTTTTT. Translating it yields CASSQFKNTGELFF.

J is TRBJ1-2 and V is TRBV28, with TRBD1 matching over 10 bases. The V gene's germline CDR1 is MDHEN and CDR2 SYDVKM. The length of the CDR3 is 15 residues. The V gene end was trimmed by 4 bases and the J gene end by 5 bases; junction bases not matched to a gene: 7. In nucleotides, the CDR3 is TGTGCCAGCAGTTCCCCCGACAGGGGGCGTTATGGCTACACCTTC. Its translation is CASSSPDRGRYGYTF.

This clone came up a few times. The chain couples TRBV19 to TRBJ2-3; 8 bases fit TRBD1. V dropped 11 bases and J dropped 5; count of bases not matched to a gene: 9. The length of the CDR3 is 13 residues. The germline gives CDR1 LNHDA, CDR2 SQIVND (reference sequence). DNA for the CDR3: TGTGCCGGGAGTGTACAGGGGGGAGATACGCAGTATTTT. Encoded protein: CAGSVQGGDTQYF. The full variable domain, its missing parts supplied by reference TRBV19 and TRBJ2-3, is DGGITQSPKYLFRKEGQNVTLSCEQNLNHDAMYWYRQDPGQGLRLIYYSQIVNDFQKGDIAEGYSVSREKKESFPLTVTSAQKNPTAFYLCAGSVQGGDTQYFGPGTRLTVL.

The chain is built from TRBV19 and TRBJ2-5; TRBD1 matches 10 bases. The J call may not be correct, given that the DNA end is closer to TRBJ2-7. The germline gives CDR1 LNHDA, CDR2 SQIVND (reference sequence). This CDR3 comprises 14 residues. The CDR3 nucleotides read TGTGCCAGTAGTGAGGGACAGGGGAGGTACGAGCAGTACTTC. Translated, it gives CASSEGQGRYEQYF.

This clone was counted once. This rearrangement joins TRBV28 to TRBJ1-5; a possible D gene is TRBD1 (5 bases). Germline V gives CDR1 MDHEN, CDR2 SYDVKM. V shed 2 bases and J shed 4 bases, with 9 bases lying between them. This CDR3 region has 14 residues. The DNA of the CDR3 is TGTGCCAGCAGTTTACAGGCAGGGAATCAGCCCCAGCATTTT. Translating gives CASSLQAGNQPQHF.

The CDR3 DNA sequence: TGTGCCAGCAGCCCACAGATGAATGAGCAGTTCTTC. Encoded protein: CASSPQMNEQFF. J is TRBJ2-1 and V is TRBV14; no definite D call. Germline V gene lookup returns CDR1 SGHDN and CDR2 FVKESK. This CDR3 comprises 12 residues. V lost 4 bases and J 7 bases, leaving 8 bases between the germline ends. The full variable domain, completed using reference TRBV14 and TRBJ2-1, is EAGVTQFPSHSVIEKGQTVTLRCDPISGHDNLYWYRRVMGKEIKFLLHFVKESKQDESGMPNNRFLAERTGGTYSTLKVQPAELEDSGVYFCASSPQMNEQFFGPGTRLTVL.

The rearrangement links TRBV7-9 to TRBJ2-5; 10 positions match TRBD1. The CDR3 length is 14 residues. Germline V lookup: CDR1 SEHNR, CDR2 FQNEAQ (reference sequence). Germline trimming cut 5 bases from V and 4 bases from J; bases unmatched to any gene: 4. CDR3 DNA sequence: TGTGCCAGCAGCCCAGACAGGGGGCGAGAGACCCAGTACTTC. This gives the protein CASSPDRGRETQYF. Full variable domain (missing parts from reference TRBV7-9 and TRBJ2-5): DTGVSQNPRHKITKRGQNVTFRCDPISEHNRLYWYRQTLGQGPEFLTYFQNEAQLEKSRLLSDRFSAERPKGSFSTLEIQRTEQGDSAMYLCASSPDRGRETQYFGPGTRLLVL.

The rearrangement uses TRBV7-3 and TRBJ2-5, with 9 positions matching TRBD2. Germline lookup yields CDR1 SGHTA and CDR2 FQGTGA. V lost 3 bases and J lost 5; bases outside the gene matches: 4. This CDR3 spans 14 amino acids. The CDR3 is CASSLGLAGETQYF. The CDR3 coding sequence is TGTGCCAGCAGCTTGGGACTAGCCGGGGAGACCCAGTACTTC.

This clone was counted once. The chain uses TRBV27 and TRBJ1-5; D ambiguous. This CDR3 region has 15 residues. Trimming removed 5 bases at V and 0 bases at J, with 11 bases between. In germline, CDR1 is MNHEY, CDR2 SMNVEV (reference sequence). In DNA, the CDR3 is TGTGCCAGCAGTATAAATGAGAATAGCAATCAGCCCCAGCATTTT. Its protein is CASSINENSNQPQHF.

This clone was observed a handful of times. The V gene is TRBV4-3, the J gene TRBJ2-6; weak D call: TRBD1 (6 bases). The CDR3 runs 17 residues. Germline V lookup: CDR1 LGHNA, CDR2 YSLEER. Trimming cost V 3 bases and J 0 bases, with 12 bases left between them. The CDR3 nucleotides are TGCGCCAGCAGCCATTCAGGGGACGGCTCTGGGGCCAACGTCCTGACTTTC. This sequence encodes CASSHSGDGSGANVLTF.

The chain combines TRBV2 with TRBJ2-1; D perhaps matches TRBD1 (5 bases). V shed 1 base and J shed 1 base, with 11 bases lying between them. Germline values: CDR1 SNHLY, CDR2 FYNNEI. The CDR3 runs 16 residues. CDR3 nucleotide sequence: TGTGCCAGCAGTGAAGAGGCAGGGAAATCCTACAATGAGCAGTTCTTC. Amino acids: CASSEEAGKSYNEQFF.